Presented here are 28 T cell receptor beta chains from one specimen sequenced in a study of T-cell reconstitution after alpha-beta-depleted transplantation in children. As it was prepared, the TCRbeta library received unique molecular identifiers. From the PCR reads, TCRdb called clonotypes with MiXCR, one entry per CDR3 protein. The profile shows around 31,000 distinct CDR3 sequences, roughly 6.7% of them singletons. Their target antigens are unknown. General study results and limits: Several hundred graft clones that had expanded were reportedly the source of alpha-beta T cells about two months after transplant.

The starting material was peripheral blood, obtained 60 days after TCRalphabeta/CD19-depleted stem cell transplant. The source is a child younger than two who had a stem cell transplant for acute myeloid leukemia, so the T cells may come from the graft donor.

This clonotype was seen ten or more times. The CDR3 DNA follows: TGCAGTGCTAGAGATCTCAACTGGGTCTCCTACAATGAGCAGTTCTTC. The encoded protein is CSARDLNWVSYNEQFF. The chain has TRBV20-1 and TRBJ2-1; D gene unclear. CDR1 and CDR2 from the germline V gene are DFQATT and SNEGSKA (reference sequence). Deletions cut 0 bases from V and 0 bases from J, with 12 bases between. The CDR3 length is 16 residues.

Ten or more counts support this clonotype. V is TRBV4-1 and J is TRBJ2-1, with D unresolved. The CDR3 extends over 16 amino acids. Germline CDR1 is MGHRA and CDR2 is YSYEKL. The V gene lost 2 bases and the J gene lost 0 bases, with 11 bases spanning the gap. CDR3 sequence (DNA): TGCGCCAGCAGCCAAACTCAGTTTAGCTCCTACAATGAGCAGTTCTTC. It specifies CASSQTQFSSYNEQFF.

There are many counts of this clonotype. This chain uses TRBV10-3 with TRBJ2-7; tentative D call: TRBD2 (7 bases). Germline V gene data show CDR1 as ENHRY and CDR2 as SYGVKD. Trimming stripped 6 bases from V and 2 bases from J, with 17 bases between. This CDR3 spans 15 amino acids. In nucleotides, the CDR3 is TGTGCCATCAGCGGGGGGCGGGAGATCCCCTACGAGCAGTACTTC. It specifies CAISGGREIPYEQYF.

This clonotype was recorded at least ten times. The chain carries TRBV4-2 and TRBJ2-7, with no clear D. The CDR3 is made up of 13 amino acids. The germline V gene encodes CDR1 LGHNA and CDR2 YNFKEQ. V gave up 4 bases and J gave up 5 bases, with 12 bases separating them. DNA for the CDR3: TGTGCCAGCAGCCCCCGAGGAGACCACGAGCAGTACTTC. Translating it yields CASSPRGDHEQYF.

This clonotype was counted ten times or more. The chain carries TRBV5-5 and TRBJ1-1; perhaps TRBD1 as D (5 bases). Trimming took 0 bases from V and 2 from J, leaving 8 bases between them. CDR1 is SGHKS, CDR2 YYEKEE, per germline (reference sequence). The CDR3 extends over 14 amino acids. The chain's CDR3 is CASSLVTVNTEAFF. The CDR3 coding sequence is TGTGCCAGCAGCTTGGTGACAGTTAACACTGAAGCTTTCTTT.

This clonotype was recorded at least ten times. The V call is TRBV9, the J call TRBJ2-7; 9 bases line up with TRBD2. J lost 2 bases, V lost 0 bases, and 6 bases had no gene match. Per germline, CDR1 SGDLS and CDR2 YYNGEE. The CDR3 consists of 16 residues. The CDR3 DNA follows: TGTGCCAGCAGCGTAGCGAAGACTAGCGGCGCCTACGAGCAGTACTTC. Amino acids: CASSVAKTSGAYEQYF.

This clonotype came up many times. The rearrangement uses TRBV24-1 and TRBJ2-1, with TRBD2 matching over 9 bases. This CDR3 has 16 amino acids. V was clipped by 4 bases and J by 9 bases; unmatched bases: 12. Per germline, CDR1 KGHDR and CDR2 SFDVKD. CDR3 DNA: TGTGCCACCAGTGACCCCGGGACTAGCCCCAGGGGTGAGCAGTTCTTC. Residues: CATSDPGTSPRGEQFF.

Many counts were recorded for this clonotype. V and J are TRBV4-3 and TRBJ1-2; TRBD1 might be the D (6 bases). The CDR3 is 16 residues long. Trimming removed 0 bases at V and 9 bases at J, with 20 bases between. From germline, CDR1 is LGHNA and CDR2 YSLEER. This CDR3 is CASSQDWSRGVGSYTF. CDR3 in DNA: TGCGCCAGCAGCCAAGATTGGTCCAGGGGCGTCGGGAGCTACACCTTC.

This clonotype showed up many times. The chain is built from TRBV4-3 and TRBJ2-2; TRBD1 agrees at 7 bases. CDR1 LGHNA and CDR2 YSLEER come from the germline V gene. V gave up 5 bases and J gave up 6 bases; unmatched junction bases: 12. The CDR3 extends over 16 amino acids. CDR3 sequence: CASSYQTGKVSGELFF. CDR3 DNA: TGCGCCAGCAGCTATCAGACAGGGAAGGTTTCCGGGGAGCTGTTTTTT.

In this sample, this clonotype turned up many times. The CDR3 DNA reads as TGTGCCAGCAGCTTCGTGGGGGCGGACTATGGCTACACCTTC. Protein product: CASSFVGADYGYTF. V gene TRBV6-2 or TRBV6-3 combines with J gene TRBJ1-2; possibly TRBD1 for D (6 bases). Germline V CDR1 and CDR2: MNHEY, SVGEGT. V lost 6 bases and J 3 bases, leaving 14 bases between the germline ends. The CDR3 extends over 14 amino acids.

There are many counts of this clonotype. This chain links TRBV10-3 with TRBJ2-1; 7 bases are a match to TRBD2. Germline CDR1 reads ENHRY; CDR2 reads SYGVKD. Germline trimming cut 3 bases from V and 8 bases from J; bases unmatched to any gene: 7. The CDR3 has 14 amino acids. The CDR3 protein is CAISEPGGWDEQFF. CDR3 in DNA: TGTGCCATCAGTGAACCGGGAGGATGGGATGAGCAGTTCTTC.

This clonotype was seen ten or more times. V and J are TRBV14 and TRBJ1-3; TRBD1 matches at 11 bases. The trim removed 4 bases at V and 0 bases at J, leaving 11 bases unmatched. Looked up from germline, CDR1 is SGHDN and CDR2 is FVKESK. This CDR3 region has 19 residues. In DNA form, the CDR3 reads TGTGCCAGCAGCCGAACCGGGACAGGGGGTCGAAGCTCTGGAAACACCATATATTTT. Translating gives CASSRTGTGGRSSGNTIYF.

This clonotype was detected ten times or more. The V gene is TRBV12-3 or TRBV12-4, the J gene TRBJ2-1; 8 bases agree with TRBD2. The CDR3 spans 13 residues. J gave up 9 bases and V 0 bases, and 1 base lay outside the gene matches. CDR3 sequence: CASSLATSVEQFF. The CDR3 DNA follows: TGTGCCAGCAGTTTAGCGACTAGCGTTGAGCAGTTCTTC.

This clonotype appeared many times. The chain employs TRBV7-9 and TRBJ2-1, with D tentatively TRBD2 (6 bases). The germline CDR1 and CDR2 sequences are SEHNR and FQNEAQ (reference sequence). V lost 5 bases, J lost 1 base, and 15 bases lay in between. The CDR3 has 16 residues. The CDR3 sequence is CASSHRDLRSYNEQFF. CDR3 coding DNA: TGTGCCAGCAGCCATAGGGACTTAAGGTCCTACAATGAGCAGTTCTTC.

This clonotype was detected many times. The chain has TRBV5-5 and TRBJ2-1; D may be TRBD1 or TRBD2 (5 bases each). Looked up from germline, CDR1 is SGHKS and CDR2 is YYEKEE (reference sequence). V was pared by 7 bases and J by 4 bases, with 18 bases between. The CDR3 length is 15 residues. CDR3 protein: CASFSGTRPYNEQFF. In nucleotides, the CDR3 is TGTGCCAGCTTTTCAGGGACCAGACCTTACAATGAGCAGTTCTTC.

This clonotype showed up many times. This rearrangement joins TRBV7-2 to TRBJ2-3, with 8 bases that match TRBD2. Germline V gene lookup returns CDR1 SGHTA and CDR2 FQGNSA. The junction had 6 bases not matched to a gene; V was cut back by 7 bases and J by 0 bases. The CDR3 covers 15 residues. The chain's CDR3 is CASKRAGASTDTQYF. CDR3 nucleotide sequence: TGTGCCAGCAAGAGAGCGGGAGCTAGCACAGATACGCAGTATTTT.

This clonotype was found many times. The chain couples TRBV14 to TRBJ2-1; D unclear. Germline V CDR1 and CDR2: SGHDN, FVKESK. There are 16 residues in the CDR3. With 1 base removed from V and 3 bases from J, the gap between germline ends came to 13 bases. CDR3 sequence: CASSQGMQVYYNEQFF. The CDR3 DNA reads TGTGCCAGCAGCCAAGGAATGCAGGTCTACTACAATGAGCAGTTCTTC.

This clonotype was observed many times. The rearrangement uses TRBV10-3 and TRBJ2-7, with 8 bases identical to TRBD2. Germline values: CDR1 ENHRY, CDR2 SYGVKD. The CDR3 extends over 15 amino acids. The V segment lost 10 bases and the J segment 1 base; nucleotides outside the gene matches: 12. The CDR3 sequence: CATTSSGSPSYEQYF. CDR3 sequence (DNA): TGTGCCACCACCTCCAGCGGGAGCCCATCCTACGAGCAGTACTTC.

This chain connects TRBV27 to TRBJ2-6; perhaps D is TRBD1 or TRBD2 (5 bases each). The CDR3 runs 16 residues. Deletions cut 10 bases from V and 0 bases from J, with 16 bases between. Germline lookup yields CDR1 MNHEY and CDR2 SMNVEV (reference sequence). The CDR3 protein is CATWDRFTSGANVLTF. The CDR3 bases are TGTGCCACCTGGGACCGATTCACCTCTGGGGCCAACGTCCTGACTTTC. The full variable domain, completed using reference TRBV27 and TRBJ2-6, is EAQVTQNPRYLITVTGKKLTVTCSQNMNHEYMSWYRQDPGLGLRQIYYSMNVEVTDKGDVPEGYKVSRKEKRNFPLILESPSPNQTSLYFCATWDRFTSGANVLTFGAGSRLTVL.

This clonotype has at least ten counts. This chain connects TRBV20-1 to TRBJ1-1; D unclear. Germline CDR1 and CDR2: DFQATT and SNEGSKA (reference sequence). Trimming removed 0 bases at V and 2 bases at J, with 10 bases between. CDR3 size: 14 residues. The CDR3 loop is CSARDKRANTEAFF. CDR3 coding DNA: TGCAGTGCTAGAGATAAGAGGGCAAACACTGAAGCTTTCTTT.

In its sample, this clonotype was seen many times. An end of the junction does not agree with germline; a read error may underlie this. This chain connects TRBV18 to TRBJ2-2, with TRBD1 as a possible D gene (5 bases). There are 15 residues in the CDR3. Looked up from germline, CDR1 is KGHSH and CDR2 is LQKENI. The CDR3: CASSPRAAVTEELFF. The CDR3 DNA sequence: TGTGCCAGCTCACCCAGGGCCGCGGTGACCGAGGAGCTGTTTTTT.

This clonotype has ten or more counts. CDR3 coding DNA: TGCGCCAGCAGCTTGGAAGGCCCACTAGCGGGAGGGGGGTCCTACAATGAGCAGTTCTTC. It is translated as CASSLEGPLAGGGSYNEQFF. The chain combines TRBV5-1 with TRBJ2-1; 13 bases fit TRBD2. Germline assignment: CDR1 SGHRS and CDR2 YFSETQ. The V segment lost 0 bases and the J segment 1 base; nucleotides outside the gene matches: 10. This CDR3 is built from 20 residues.

This clonotype was recorded at least ten times. J is TRBJ1-2 and V is TRBV6-1; no reliable D call. The ends were cut back, 1 base at V and 4 bases at J, with 13 bases in the middle. Germline CDR1 MNHNS, CDR2 SASEGT. The CDR3 is made up of 15 amino acids. CDR3 protein: CASSEGVKYPYGYTF. The DNA for the CDR3 is TGTGCCAGCAGTGAAGGGGTAAAATATCCCTATGGCTACACCTTC.

There are many counts of this clonotype. The V gene is TRBV28, the J gene TRBJ2-1, with D possibly being TRBD2 (6 bases). This CDR3 spans 18 amino acids. Looked up from germline, CDR1 is MDHEN and CDR2 is SYDVKM. V lost 2 bases to trimming and J lost 7 bases, with 24 bases between them. The CDR3, as DNA: TGTGCCAGCAGTTTACCGCTTTGGGGGGTCGGTACAGAGAATGAGCAGTTCTTC. Encoded protein: CASSLPLWGVGTENEQFF. Based on the CDR3 plus reference TRBV28 and TRBJ2-1, the full variable domain is DVKVTQSSRYLVKRTGEKVFLECVQDMDHENMFWYRQDPGLGLRLIYFSYDVKMKEKGDIPEGYSVSREKKERFSLILESASTNQTSMYLCASSLPLWGVGTENEQFFGPGTRLTVL.

This clonotype was counted at least ten times. The genes are TRBV4-2 and TRBJ2-1; 9 nucleotides agree with TRBD1. V dropped 0 bases and J dropped 3; count of bases not matched to a gene: 9. The CDR3 consists of 18 residues. CDR1 and CDR2 (germline): LGHNA, YNFKEQ. CDR3 coding DNA: TGTGCCAGCAGCCAAGACCCTGGGGGGGACAGGGTCTACAATGAGCAGTTCTTC. Translation gives CASSQDPGGDRVYNEQFF.

In its sample, this clonotype was seen many times. V usage is TRBV6-5 and J usage is TRBJ1-1, with D possibly matching TRBD1 (6 bases). CDR1 MNHEY and CDR2 SVGAGI come from the germline V gene. The V gene lost 5 bases and the J gene lost 11 bases, with 15 bases spanning the gap. The CDR3 covers 12 residues. The CDR3: CASSTGNRAAFF. CDR3 in DNA: TGTGCCAGCAGTACGGGGAACAGGGCGGCTTTCTTT.

This clonotype was observed a few times. The chain combines TRBV7-9 with TRBJ2-7; 8 bases match TRBD2. V was clipped by 5 bases and J by 0 bases; unmatched bases: 9. Germline CDR1 is SEHNR and CDR2 is FQNEAQ (reference sequence). This CDR3 spans 16 amino acids. CDR3 residues: CASSRGASGRSYEQYF. CDR3 DNA sequence: TGTGCCAGCAGCCGAGGGGCTAGCGGGCGCTCCTACGAGCAGTACTTC.

This clonotype occurred many times. CDR3 amino acids: CACGSGSSPEQFF. CDR3 sequence (DNA): TGTGCCTGCGGTAGCGGGAGCTCTCCTGAGCAGTTCTTC. The chain combines TRBV30 with TRBJ2-1; 9 nucleotides line up with TRBD2. Trimming removed 6 bases from V and 9 bases from J; junction bases left unmatched: 9. The CDR3 spans 13 residues. The V gene's germline CDR1 is GTSNPN and CDR2 SVGIG (reference sequence).